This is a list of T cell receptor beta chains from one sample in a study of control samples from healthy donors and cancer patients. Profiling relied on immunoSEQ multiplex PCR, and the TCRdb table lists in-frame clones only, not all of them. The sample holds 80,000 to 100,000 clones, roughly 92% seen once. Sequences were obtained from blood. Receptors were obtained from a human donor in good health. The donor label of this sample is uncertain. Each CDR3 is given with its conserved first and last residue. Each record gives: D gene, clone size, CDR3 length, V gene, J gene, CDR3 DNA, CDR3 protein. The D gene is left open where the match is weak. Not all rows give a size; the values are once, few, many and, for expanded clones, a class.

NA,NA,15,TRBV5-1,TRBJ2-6,TGCGCCAGCAGCCCAGGAAACTCTGGGGCCAACGTCCTGACTTTC,CASSPGNSGANVLTF
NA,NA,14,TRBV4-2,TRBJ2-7,TGTGCCAGCAGCCAAGTCGTGTCATCCTACGAGCAGTACTTC,CASSQVVSSYEQYF
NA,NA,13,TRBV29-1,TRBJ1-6,TGCAGCGTCTCCGGTCCCCCCGGGTCACCCCTCCACTTT,CSVSGPPGSPLHF
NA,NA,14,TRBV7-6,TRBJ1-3,TGTGCCAGCAGCCCGGACATTTTTGGAAACACCATATATTTT,CASSPDIFGNTIYF
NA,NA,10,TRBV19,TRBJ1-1,TGTGCCAGTAGAGTTACTGAAGCTTTCTTT,CASRVTEAFF
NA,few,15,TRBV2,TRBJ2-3,TGTGCCAGCAGTGACACGGGGGCGTCTGTGGATACGCAGTATTTT,CASSDTGASVDTQYF
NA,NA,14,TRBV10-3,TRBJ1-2,TGTGCCATCAGTGAGTCGAACGGGGGCGACGGCTACACCTTC,CAISESNGGDGYTF
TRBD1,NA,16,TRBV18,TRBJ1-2,TGTGCCAGCTCACCTATCACCGGACAGGGTGAGAATGGCTACACCTTC,CASSPITGQGENGYTF
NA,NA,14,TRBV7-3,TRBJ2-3,TGTGCCAGCAGCTTAATTGCTAGCACAGATACGCAGTATTTT,CASSLIASTDTQYF
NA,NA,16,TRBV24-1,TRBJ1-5,TGTGCCACCAGTGATTCCTTAGGAGGGGCGTACCAGCCCCAGCATTTT,CATSDSLGGAYQPQHF
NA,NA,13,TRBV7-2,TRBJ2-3,TGTGCCAGCAGCAAAAGACCGGTAGATACGCAGTATTTT,CASSKRPVDTQYF
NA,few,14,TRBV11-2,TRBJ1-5,TGTGCCAGCAGCAAACCCGGAAGCAATCAGCCCCAGCATTTT,CASSKPGSNQPQHF
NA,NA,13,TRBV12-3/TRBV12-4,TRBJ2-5,TGTGCCAGCACCCACGGGACTGAAGAGACCCAGTACTTC,CASTHGTEETQYF
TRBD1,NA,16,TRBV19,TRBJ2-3,TGTGCCAGTAGTGCCGGGACAGGCCTTAGCACAGATACGCAGTATTTT,CASSAGTGLSTDTQYF
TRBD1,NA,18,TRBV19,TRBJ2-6,TGTGCCAGTAGTGCGCCGGGACAGGGCTCTGCTGGGGCCAACGTCCTGACTTTC,CASSAPGQGSAGANVLTF
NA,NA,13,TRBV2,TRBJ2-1,TGTGCCAGCATTGTTGGAGGGGGCAGTGAGCAGTTCTTC,CASIVGGGSEQFF
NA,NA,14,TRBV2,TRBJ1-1,TGTGCCAGCAGTGATCAGGGGAGGGACACTGAAGCTTTCTTT,CASSDQGRDTEAFF
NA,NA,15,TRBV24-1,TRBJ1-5,TGTGCCACCAGTGAGGCTGGGTCGCCCCCGCGGCCCCAGCATTTT,CATSEAGSPPRPQHF
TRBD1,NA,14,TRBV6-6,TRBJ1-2,TGTGCCAGCAGCACGGGACAGGGGGCAAAAGGCTACACCTTC,CASSTGQGAKGYTF
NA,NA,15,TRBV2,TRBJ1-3,TGTGCCAGCAGGACCCGACGGGACTCTGGAAACACCATATATTTT,CASRTRRDSGNTIYF
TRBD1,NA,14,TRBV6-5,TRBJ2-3,TGTGCCAGCAGTACTTGGACAGGGACAGATACGCAGTATTTT,CASSTWTGTDTQYF
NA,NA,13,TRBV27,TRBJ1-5,TGTGCCAGCAGCATAGCACAGGGTCAGCCCCAGCATTTT,CASSIAQGQPQHF
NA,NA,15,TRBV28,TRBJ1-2,TGTGCCAGCAGTTCAACCCGAGGCTATCTTTATGGCTACACCTTC,CASSSTRGYLYGYTF
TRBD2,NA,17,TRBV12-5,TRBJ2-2,TGTGCTAGTGGTCCTAGGCTAGCGGGGAGGCTAGGCGGGGAGCTGTTTTTT,CASGPRLAGRLGGELFF
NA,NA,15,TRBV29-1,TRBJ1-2,TGCAGCGTTGCCGAGGGCAGAGGGTCTAACTATGGCTACACCTTC,CSVAEGRGSNYGYTF
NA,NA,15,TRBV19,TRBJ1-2,TGTGCCAGTAGTCCCGAAGTAACAGCTAACTATGGCTACACCTTC,CASSPEVTANYGYTF
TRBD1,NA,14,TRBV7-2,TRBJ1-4,TGTGCCAGCAGCGGGCGGACAGGGGTCGAAAAACTGTTTTTT,CASSGRTGVEKLFF
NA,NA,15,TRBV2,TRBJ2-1,TGTGCCAGCAGGGCCAAACAGGGATACACTAGGGAGCAGTTCTTC,CASRAKQGYTREQFF
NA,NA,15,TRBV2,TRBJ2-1,TGTGCCAGCAGCGATAATAACCTCAGGGGCAATGAGCAGTTCTTC,CASSDNNLRGNEQFF
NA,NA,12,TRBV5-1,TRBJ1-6,TGCGCCAGCAGCTCCAGGAATTCACCCCTCCACTTT,CASSSRNSPLHF
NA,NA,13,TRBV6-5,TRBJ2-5,TGTGCCAGCAGAGGGGTGACCCCAGAGACCCAGTACTTC,CASRGVTPETQYF
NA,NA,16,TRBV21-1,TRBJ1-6,TGTGCCAGCAGATTGGGGCAGGCCATTTATAATTCACCCCTCCACTTT,CASRLGQAIYNSPLHF
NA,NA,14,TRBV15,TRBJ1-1,TGTGCCACCAGCAGAGATTTGGCCGGGGTAGTGAGGATCTTT,CATSRDLAGVVRIF
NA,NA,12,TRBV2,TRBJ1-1,TGTGCCAGCGAGCCAGACGGGAGTGGAGCTTTCTTT,CASEPDGSGAFF
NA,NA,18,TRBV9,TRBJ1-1,TGTGCCAGCAGCGTAGAGGGCGGGGGCCTTCGCATGAACACTGAAGCTTTCTTT,CASSVEGGGLRMNTEAFF
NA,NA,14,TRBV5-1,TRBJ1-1,TGCGCCAGCAGCCCTCGGACTGAGAACACTGAAGCTTTCTTT,CASSPRTENTEAFF
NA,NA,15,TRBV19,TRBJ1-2,TGTGCCAGTAAGACGCCCAATAAGGGGAACTATGGCTACACCTTC,CASKTPNKGNYGYTF
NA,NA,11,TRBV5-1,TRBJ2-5,TGCGCCAGCAGCTTCCAAGAGACCCAGTACTTC,CASSFQETQYF
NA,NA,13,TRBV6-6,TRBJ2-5,TGTGCCAGCAGTTACTCGAGCCTCGGGACCCAGTACTTC,CASSYSSLGTQYF
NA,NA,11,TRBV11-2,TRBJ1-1,TGTGCCTCCTGCTGGGGCACTGAAGCTTTCTTT,CASCWGTEAFF
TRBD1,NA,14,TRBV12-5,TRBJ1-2,TGTGCTAGTGACAAGGGACAGGGGAACGCTGGCTACACCTTC,CASDKGQGNAGYTF
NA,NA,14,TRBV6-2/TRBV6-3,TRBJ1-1,TGTGCCAGCAGTTACACCAGACAAAACACTGAAGCTTTCTTT,CASSYTRQNTEAFF
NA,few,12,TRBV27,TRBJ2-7,TGTGCCAGCACAGGGCCGAACTACGAGCAGTACTTC,CASTGPNYEQYF
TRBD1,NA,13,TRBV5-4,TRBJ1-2,TGTGCCAGCAGCTGGGGACAGGGGTTTGGCTACACCTTC,CASSWGQGFGYTF
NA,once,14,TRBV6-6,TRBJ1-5,TGTGCCAGCAGTTCCCGACAGCCATCAGCCCCCCAGCATTTT,CASSSRQPSAPQHF
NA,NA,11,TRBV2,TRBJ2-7,TGTGCCAGCAGTGATCGGGCAGGGAAGTACTTC,CASSDRAGKYF
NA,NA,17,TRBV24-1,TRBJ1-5,TGTGCCACCAGTGACTTGCCCATCCCTAATAGCAATCAGCCCCAGCATTTT,CATSDLPIPNSNQPQHF
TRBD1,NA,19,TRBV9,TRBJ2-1,TGTGCCAGCAGCGTATTCCCCGGCCCCACAGGGGGCGCGTACAATGAGCAGTTCTTC,CASSVFPGPTGGAYNEQFF
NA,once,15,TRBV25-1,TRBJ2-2,TGTGCCAGCAGCAGCGGGACAGATAACACCGGGGAGCTGTTTTTT,CASSSGTDNTGELFF
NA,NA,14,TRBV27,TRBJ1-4,TGTGCCAGCAGTTTAGGGCAGGGCAATGAAAAACTGTTTTTT,CASSLGQGNEKLFF
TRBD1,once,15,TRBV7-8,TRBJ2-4,TGTGCCAGCAGCTCTGGACAGGCTATGCTAAACATTCAGTACTTC,CASSSGQAMLNIQYF
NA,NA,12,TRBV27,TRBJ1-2,TGTGCCAGCAGTAGGGAGGGCTATGGCTACACCTTC,CASSREGYGYTF
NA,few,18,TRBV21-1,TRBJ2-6,TGTGCCAGCAGCGTACCCAGGTTTTTAACCTCTGGGGCCAACGTCCTGACTTTC,CASSVPRFLTSGANVLTF
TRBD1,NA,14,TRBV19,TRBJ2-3,TGTGCCAGTAGTGACAGGGGGCGTACAGATACGCAGTATTTT,CASSDRGRTDTQYF
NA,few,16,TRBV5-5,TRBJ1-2,TGTGCCAGCAGCTTGCTGGAGATAACACGGGATTATGGCTACACCTTC,CASSLLEITRDYGYTF